This TCR beta chain was captured by sequencing in a study of monozygotic twins with inflammatory bowel disease. Whole-study results and caveats: Limited statistical power may explain no repertoire similarity difference between concordant and discordant twins. Researchers report that IBD patients shared fewer clonotypes with others than healthy twins, especially amid disease activity.

As concerns this clonotype: The antigen remains unidentified.

Approximately 4,000 ng of total RNA went into each TCR library. The template switching step added UMIs that contained a 6-nucleotide sample barcode. Reprocessing the 5' RACE reads, TCRdb reports a single entry for every CDR3 protein and omits DNA. The table lists about 300,000 distinct CDR3 sequences, with 5% to 6% in the top ten. This CDR3 region has 14 residues. CDR1 and CDR2 from the germline V gene are SGHRS and YFSETQ. V usage is TRBV5-1 and J usage is TRBJ2-7; lacking DNA, the TRBD2 call made by TCRdb goes unchecked. The sample consisted of blood. The sequence derives from a human donor with ulcerative colitis or Crohn's disease, or a healthy co-twin of an affected twin (not recorded which). CDR3 residues: CASTVGPGGGEQYF. The whole variable domain, filled in from reference TRBV5-1 and TRBJ2-7, reads KAGVTQTPRYLIKTRGQQVTLSCSPISGHRSVSWYQQTPGQGLQFLFEYFSETQRNKGNFPGRFSGRQFSNSRSEMNVSTLELGDSALYLCASTVGPGGGEQYFGPGTRLTVT.